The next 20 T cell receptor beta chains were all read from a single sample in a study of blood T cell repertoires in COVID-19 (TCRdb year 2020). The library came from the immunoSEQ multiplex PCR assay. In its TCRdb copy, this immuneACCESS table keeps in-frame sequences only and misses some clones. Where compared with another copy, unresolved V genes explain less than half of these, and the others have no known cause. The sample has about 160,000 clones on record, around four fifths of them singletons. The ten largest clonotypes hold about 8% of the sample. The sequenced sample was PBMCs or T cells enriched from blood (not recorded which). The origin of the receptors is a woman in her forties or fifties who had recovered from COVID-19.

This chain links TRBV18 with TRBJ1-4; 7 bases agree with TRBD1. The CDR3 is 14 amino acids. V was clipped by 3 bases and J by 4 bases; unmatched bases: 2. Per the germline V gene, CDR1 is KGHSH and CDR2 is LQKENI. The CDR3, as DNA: TGTGCCAGCTCACCCGACAGGGTTAATGAAAAACTGTTTTTT. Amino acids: CASSPDRVNEKLFF.

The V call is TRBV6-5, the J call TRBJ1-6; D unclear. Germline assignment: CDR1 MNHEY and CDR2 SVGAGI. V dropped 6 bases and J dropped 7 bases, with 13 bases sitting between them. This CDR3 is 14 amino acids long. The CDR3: CASSVTGNNSPLHF. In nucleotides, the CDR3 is TGTGCCAGCAGCGTAACCGGGAACAATTCACCCCTCCACTTT.

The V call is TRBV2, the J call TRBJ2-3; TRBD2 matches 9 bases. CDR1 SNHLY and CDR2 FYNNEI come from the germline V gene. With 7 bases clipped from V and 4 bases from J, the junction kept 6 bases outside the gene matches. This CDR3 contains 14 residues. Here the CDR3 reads CASKGSGRADTQYF. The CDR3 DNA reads TGTGCCAGCAAAGGTAGCGGGAGAGCAGATACGCAGTATTTT.

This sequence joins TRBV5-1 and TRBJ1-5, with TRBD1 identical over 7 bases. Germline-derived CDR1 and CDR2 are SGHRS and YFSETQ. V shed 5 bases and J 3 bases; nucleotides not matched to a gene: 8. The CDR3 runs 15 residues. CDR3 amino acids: CASSITGEVNQPQHF. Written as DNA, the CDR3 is TGCGCCAGCAGTATTACAGGGGAGGTCAATCAGCCCCAGCATTTT. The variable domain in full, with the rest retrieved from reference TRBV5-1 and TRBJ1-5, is KAGVTQTPRYLIKTRGQQVTLSCSPISGHRSVSWYQQTPGQGLQFLFEYFSETQRNKGNFPGRFSGRQFSNSRSEMNVSTLELGDSALYLCASSITGEVNQPQHFGDGTRLSIL.

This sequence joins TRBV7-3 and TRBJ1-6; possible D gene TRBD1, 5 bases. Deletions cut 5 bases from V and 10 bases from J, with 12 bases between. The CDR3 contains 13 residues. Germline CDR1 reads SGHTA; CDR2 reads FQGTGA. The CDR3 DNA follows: TGTGCCAGCAGCCAGGGCAGGGAATCACCCCTCCACTTT. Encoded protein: CASSQGRESPLHF.

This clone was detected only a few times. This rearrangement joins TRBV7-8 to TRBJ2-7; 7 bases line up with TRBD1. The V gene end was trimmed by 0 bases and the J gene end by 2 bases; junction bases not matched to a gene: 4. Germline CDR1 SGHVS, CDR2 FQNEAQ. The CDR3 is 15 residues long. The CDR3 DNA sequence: TGTGCCAGCAGCTTAGCACCGGGACAGACCTACGAGCAGTACTTC. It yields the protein CASSLAPGQTYEQYF.

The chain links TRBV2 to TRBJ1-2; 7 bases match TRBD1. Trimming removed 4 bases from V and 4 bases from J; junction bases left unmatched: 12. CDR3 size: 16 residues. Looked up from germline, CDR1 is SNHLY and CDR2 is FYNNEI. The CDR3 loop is CASSGTTPQGLYGYTF. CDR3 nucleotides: TGTGCCAGCAGTGGAACCACCCCACAGGGGCTCTATGGCTACACCTTC.

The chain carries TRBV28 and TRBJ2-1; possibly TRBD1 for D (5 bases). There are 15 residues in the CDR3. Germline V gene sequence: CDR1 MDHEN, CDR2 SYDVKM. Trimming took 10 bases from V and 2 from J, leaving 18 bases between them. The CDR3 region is CATLPPRAPYNEQFF. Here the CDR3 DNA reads TGTGCCACCCTTCCTCCCAGGGCCCCCTACAATGAGCAGTTCTTC.

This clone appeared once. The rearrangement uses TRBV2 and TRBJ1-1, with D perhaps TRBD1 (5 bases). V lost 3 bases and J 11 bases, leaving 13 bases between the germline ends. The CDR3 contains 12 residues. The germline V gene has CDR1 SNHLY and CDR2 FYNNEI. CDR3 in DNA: TGTGCCAGCAGTGAGTGGGGCAGCCAGGCTTTCTTT. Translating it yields CASSEWGSQAFF.

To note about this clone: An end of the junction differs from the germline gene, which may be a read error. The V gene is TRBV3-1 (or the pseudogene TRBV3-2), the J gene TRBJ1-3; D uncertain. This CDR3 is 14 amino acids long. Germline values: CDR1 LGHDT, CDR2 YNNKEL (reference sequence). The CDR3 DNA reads TGTGCCAGCAACCAACCGAGCTCTGGAAACACCATATATTTT. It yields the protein CASNQPSSGNTIYF.

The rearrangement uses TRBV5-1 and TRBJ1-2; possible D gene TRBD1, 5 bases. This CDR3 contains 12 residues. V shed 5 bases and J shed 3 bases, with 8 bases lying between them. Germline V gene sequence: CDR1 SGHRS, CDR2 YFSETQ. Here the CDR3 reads CASREQDYGYTF. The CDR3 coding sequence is TGCGCCAGCAGAGAACAGGACTATGGCTACACCTTC.

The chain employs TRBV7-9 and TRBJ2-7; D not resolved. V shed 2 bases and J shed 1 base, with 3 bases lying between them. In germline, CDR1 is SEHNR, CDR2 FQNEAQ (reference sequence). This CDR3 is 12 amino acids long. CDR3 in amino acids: CASSLHSYEQYF. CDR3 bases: TGTGCCAGCAGCTTACATTCCTACGAGCAGTACTTC.

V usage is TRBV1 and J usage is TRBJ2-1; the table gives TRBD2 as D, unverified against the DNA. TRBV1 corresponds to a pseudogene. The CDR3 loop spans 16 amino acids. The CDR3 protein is CTSSQEGDYAPNEQFF. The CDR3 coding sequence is TGCACCAGCAGCCAAGAAGGGGACTACGCACCCAATGAGCAGTTCTTC.

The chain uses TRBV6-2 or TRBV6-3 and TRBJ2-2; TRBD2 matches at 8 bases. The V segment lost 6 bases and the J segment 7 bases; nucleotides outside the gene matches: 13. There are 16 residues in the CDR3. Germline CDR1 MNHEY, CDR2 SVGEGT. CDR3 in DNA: TGTGCCAGCAGCAGACCCGGGACTAGGGTTGGCGGGGAGCTGTTTTTT. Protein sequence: CASSRPGTRVGGELFF.

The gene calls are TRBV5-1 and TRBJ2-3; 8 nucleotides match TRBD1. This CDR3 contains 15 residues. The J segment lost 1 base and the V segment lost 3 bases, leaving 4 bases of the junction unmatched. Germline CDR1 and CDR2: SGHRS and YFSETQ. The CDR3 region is CASSSVDRGTDTQYF. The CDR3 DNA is TGCGCCAGCAGCTCGGTGGACAGGGGCACAGATACGCAGTATTTT.

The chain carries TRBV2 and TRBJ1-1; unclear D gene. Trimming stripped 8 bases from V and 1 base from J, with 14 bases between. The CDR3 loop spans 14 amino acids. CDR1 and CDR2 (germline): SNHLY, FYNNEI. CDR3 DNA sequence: TGTGCCAGCCAAAGTAGCAGAAAGAACACTGAAGCTTTCTTT. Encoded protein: CASQSSRKNTEAFF.

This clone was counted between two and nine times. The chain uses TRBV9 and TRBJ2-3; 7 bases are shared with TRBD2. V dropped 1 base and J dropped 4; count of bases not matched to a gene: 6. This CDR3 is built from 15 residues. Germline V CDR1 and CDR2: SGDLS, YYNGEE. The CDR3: CASSVYGGSPDTQYF. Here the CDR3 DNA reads TGTGCCAGCAGCGTATACGGCGGGAGCCCAGATACGCAGTATTTT.

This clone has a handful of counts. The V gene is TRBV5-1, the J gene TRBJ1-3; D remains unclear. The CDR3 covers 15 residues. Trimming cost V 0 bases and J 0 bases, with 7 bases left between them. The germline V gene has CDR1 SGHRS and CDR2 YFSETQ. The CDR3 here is CASSLGAISGNTIYF. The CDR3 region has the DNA TGCGCCAGCAGCTTGGGGGCTATCTCTGGAAACACCATATATTTT.

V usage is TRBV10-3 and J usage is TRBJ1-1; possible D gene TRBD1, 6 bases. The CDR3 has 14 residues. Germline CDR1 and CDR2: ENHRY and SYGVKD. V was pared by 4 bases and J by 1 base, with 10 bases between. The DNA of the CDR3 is TGTGCCATCAGTGTGACAGGAAAGAACACTGAAGCTTTCTTT. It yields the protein CAISVTGKNTEAFF.

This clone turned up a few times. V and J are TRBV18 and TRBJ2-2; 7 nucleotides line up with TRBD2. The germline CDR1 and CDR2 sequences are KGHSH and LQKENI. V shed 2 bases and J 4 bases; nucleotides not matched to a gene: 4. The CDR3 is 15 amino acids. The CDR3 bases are TGTGCCAGCTCACCAGGGACTAAGGCCACCGGGGAGCTGTTTTTT. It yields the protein CASSPGTKATGELFF. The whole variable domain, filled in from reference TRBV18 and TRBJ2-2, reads NAGVMQNPRHLVRRRGQEARLRCSPMKGHSHVYWYRQLPEEGLKFMVYLQKENIIDESGMPKERFSAEFPKEGPSILRIQQVVRGDSAAYFCASSPGTKATGELFFGEGSRLTVL.